This T cell receptor beta chain was identified during a study of cytomegalovirus exposure and HLA in healthy donors. General study points: Available immune exposure information was restricted to CMV serostatus only. Upon later analysis, HLA-associated TCR beta chains proved more clonally expanded than other, equally common chains.

CDR3 length: 15 amino acids. Germline trimming cut 4 bases from V and 5 bases from J; bases unmatched to any gene: 8. The germline CDR1 and CDR2 sequences are SGHTA and FQGNSA. 60 Vbeta and 13 Jbeta primers were used in PCR. This table comes from immunoSEQ multiplex PCR, and its TCRdb copy is limited to in-frame clones, with some not included. The repertoire includes under 150,000 clones, 67% of them detected once, and roughly 8% sits in the top ten. On this clone itself: Its matching antigen is unknown.

This chain joins TRBV7-2 and TRBJ2-1, with 7 bases that match TRBD2. This sequence originates from a man aged 18 to 29 in good health and CMV-seropositive. Sequenced sample: PBMCs. The CDR3 sequence: CASSSGGKTHNEQFF. CDR3 coding DNA: TGTGCCAGCAGCTCCGGGGGGAAAACACACAATGAGCAGTTCTTC.